The 20 T cell receptor beta chains presented below share a single source sample, sequenced in a study of T-cell memory formation after mild COVID-19. TCRdb re-called the 5' RACE reads through MiXCR, storing one row per CDR3 protein. The repertoire holds fewer than 250,000 distinct CDR3 sequences, with over 15% as singletons. What was sequenced was PBMCs or a T cell subset sorted from them (not recorded which). These TCRs come from an adult woman who had mild COVID-19 (a few samples of this study predate the infection). Cell type and time point are not known.

The chain combines TRBV5-1 with TRBJ2-7, with 8 bases matching TRBD2. The V segment lost 4 bases and the J segment 7 bases; nucleotides outside the gene matches: 10. Germline-derived CDR1 and CDR2 are SGHRS and YFSETQ. CDR3 length: 14 amino acids. The DNA of the CDR3 is TGCGCCAGCAGCCCGACGGGAGGGGGGAGAGAGCAGTACTTC. Its protein is CASSPTGGGREQYF.

In DNA form, the CDR3 reads TGTGCCAGCAGCTTAGCGGCACTAGCGGCCTCCTACAATGAGCAGTTCTTC. It codes for CASSLAALAASYNEQFF. The chain couples TRBV7-6 to TRBJ2-1; 8 bases map to TRBD2. The CDR3 extends over 17 amino acids. Germline trimming cut 0 bases from V and 0 bases from J; bases unmatched to any gene: 4. The germline CDR1 and CDR2 sequences are SGHVS and FNYEAQ. Full variable domain (outside the CDR3, taken from reference TRBV7-6 and TRBJ2-1): GAGVSQSPRYKVTKRGQDVALRCDPISGHVSLYWYRQALGQGPEFLTYFNYEAQQDKSGLPNDRFSAERPEGSISTLTIQRTEQRDSAMYRCASSLAALAASYNEQFFGPGTRLTVL.

This clonotype has a count of ten or more. The V call is TRBV12-3 or TRBV12-4, the J call TRBJ1-2; TRBD1 aligns across 7 bases. The CDR3 is 13 residues long. V dropped 6 bases and J dropped 3; count of bases not matched to a gene: 4. The CDR3 DNA reads TGTGCCAGCAGGGGGGGGACAGACTATGGCTACACCTTC. Protein: CASRGGTDYGYTF.

This clonotype has only a few counts. This rearrangement joins TRBV5-6 to TRBJ2-7, with 12 bases lining up with TRBD2. The J segment lost 5 bases and the V segment lost 1 base, leaving 13 bases of the junction unmatched. Looked up from germline, CDR1 is SGHDT and CDR2 is YYEEEE. The CDR3 consists of 18 residues. The CDR3 reads CASSLWGAQTSGRHEQYF. CDR3 sequence (DNA): TGTGCCAGCAGCTTGTGGGGGGCCCAGACTAGCGGGAGACACGAGCAGTACTTC.

This clonotype was counted many times. The chain recombines TRBV4-3 with TRBJ2-2, with D perhaps TRBD2 (5 bases). CDR3 size: 15 residues. V was pared by 4 bases and J by 6 bases, with 15 bases between. CDR1 is LGHNA, CDR2 YSLEER, per germline. This CDR3 reads CASSPHEGSPGELFF. The CDR3 nucleotides are TGCGCCAGCAGCCCTCATGAGGGATCCCCCGGGGAGCTGTTTTTT.

The chain recombines TRBV27 with TRBJ2-7; the D gene is possibly TRBD1 (7 bases). CDR3 length equals 15 residues. Germline V gene data show CDR1 as MNHEY and CDR2 as SMNVEV (reference sequence). Trimming pared 4 bases from V and 4 bases from J, leaving 17 bases between. This CDR3 reads CASSSGDSRGYEQYF. The CDR3 DNA sequence: TGTGCCAGCAGTTCGGGGGACAGCCGAGGGTACGAGCAGTACTTC.

This clonotype was seen a few times. This sequence joins TRBV10-3 and TRBJ2-7; D uncertain. Germline V gives CDR1 ENHRY, CDR2 SYGVKD. The CDR3 is made up of 13 amino acids. Deletions cut 8 bases from V and 4 bases from J, with 15 bases between. CDR3 sequence (DNA): TGTGCCATCGGGGATCCCCCCCTTTACGAGCAGTACTTC. The encoded protein is CAIGDPPLYEQYF.

The table lists this clonotype with many counts. The J gene is TRBJ2-3, the V gene TRBV7-2, with D possibly being TRBD1 (6 bases). The CDR3 is 15 amino acids. Per germline, CDR1 SGHTA and CDR2 FQGNSA. The ends were cut back, 6 bases at V and 0 bases at J, with 13 bases in the middle. In nucleotides, the CDR3 is TGTGCCAGCAGTCCTCAGGGGATTAGCACAGATACGCAGTATTTT. It encodes CASSPQGISTDTQYF.

V usage is TRBV7-6 and J usage is TRBJ2-2, with 7 nucleotides matching TRBD2. This CDR3 has 19 residues. The ends lost 0 bases at V and 4 bases at J; junction bases unmatched: 14. Germline V gene data show CDR1 as SGHVS and CDR2 as FNYEAQ. Here the CDR3 reads CASSLAVWVRSGGTGELFF. CDR3 coding DNA: TGTGCCAGCAGCTTAGCAGTTTGGGTTAGATCGGGAGGCACCGGGGAGCTGTTTTTT.

This rearrangement joins TRBV4-2 to TRBJ1-1; perhaps TRBD1 as D (5 bases). Germline values: CDR1 LGHNA, CDR2 YNFKEQ. This CDR3 spans 14 amino acids. V lost 7 bases and J 1 base, leaving 13 bases between the germline ends. CDR3 region: CASTQDNRNTEAFF. DNA for the CDR3: TGTGCCAGCACTCAGGACAACCGGAACACTGAAGCTTTCTTT.

The rearrangement joins TRBV7-2 to TRBJ2-7, with D possibly being TRBD2 (7 bases). The CDR3 totals 18 residues. Between the trimmed V and J ends, which lost 0 bases and 3 bases, there was a span of 21 bases. Germline loops: CDR1 SGHTA, CDR2 FQGNSA. DNA of the CDR3: TGTGCCAGCAGCTTAGCGCTAGTAGTAGGCGGGGGCCACTACGAGCAGTACTTC. Its translation: CASSLALVVGGGHYEQYF. Together with reference TRBV7-2 and TRBJ2-7, the CDR3 gives the full variable domain: GAGVSQSPSNKVTEKGKDVELRCDPISGHTALYWYRQSLGQGLEFLIYFQGNSAPDKSGLPSDRFSAERTGGSVSTLTIQRTQQEDSAVYLCASSLALVVGGGHYEQYFGPGTRLTVT.

There are a few counts of this clonotype. This rearrangement joins TRBV7-9 to TRBJ1-1, with 8 bases identical to TRBD1. CDR3 length: 15 residues. V gave up 5 bases and J gave up 1 base; unmatched junction bases: 6. Germline assignment: CDR1 SEHNR and CDR2 FQNEAQ (reference sequence). The CDR3 protein is CASSGSGTGNTEAFF. The CDR3 DNA follows: TGTGCCAGCAGCGGGTCCGGGACAGGGAACACTGAAGCTTTCTTT. The full variable domain, with the rest looked up from reference TRBV7-9 and TRBJ1-1, is DTGVSQNPRHKITKRGQNVTFRCDPISEHNRLYWYRQTLGQGPEFLTYFQNEAQLEKSRLLSDRFSAERPKGSFSTLEIQRTEQGDSAMYLCASSGSGTGNTEAFFGQGTRLTVV.

This chain uses TRBV2 with TRBJ1-5, with D perhaps TRBD1 (5 bases). Looked up from germline, CDR1 is SNHLY and CDR2 is FYNNEI. The CDR3 runs 14 residues. The germline V and J ends were trimmed by 4 bases and 0 bases, with 7 bases remaining between them. CDR3 in amino acids: CASSGTTSNQPQHF. For the CDR3, the DNA is TGTGCCAGCAGTGGGACAACTAGCAATCAGCCCCAGCATTTT.

This clonotype has more than one count but fewer than ten. This chain links TRBV5-1 with TRBJ1-3; 8 bases are shared with TRBD1. Looked up from germline, CDR1 is SGHRS and CDR2 is YFSETQ. The CDR3 is 14 amino acids. With V trimmed by 6 bases and J by 2 bases, 4 bases remained unmatched. The CDR3 loop is CASKETGAGNTIYF. For the CDR3, the DNA is TGCGCCAGCAAGGAGACAGGGGCTGGAAACACCATATATTTT.

This clonotype was counted a few times. The chain carries TRBV7-9 and TRBJ1-2; 10 bases align to TRBD1. The V gene end was trimmed by 8 bases and the J gene end by 7 bases; junction bases not matched to a gene: 13. Germline values: CDR1 SEHNR, CDR2 FQNEAQ (reference sequence). The CDR3 extends over 15 amino acids. In DNA, the CDR3 is TGTGCCAGCCGGCCACGGACCGGGACAGGGGCTGGCTACACCTTC. Protein: CASRPRTGTGAGYTF.

This clonotype was seen more than once but under ten times. The V call is TRBV5-5, the J call TRBJ1-1, with TRBD1 matching 8 bases. Trimming at V came to 4 bases and at J to 1 base, leaving 6 bases not matched to a gene. The CDR3 extends over 15 amino acids. CDR1 is SGHKS, CDR2 YYEKEE, per germline (reference sequence). CDR3 nucleotides: TGTGCCAGCAGCACGGGGACAGGTTGGAACACTGAAGCTTTCTTT. This sequence encodes CASSTGTGWNTEAFF.

The V call is TRBV12-3 or TRBV12-4, the J call TRBJ2-2, with a possible D match to TRBD2 (6 bases). The CDR3 spans 14 residues. With 4 bases removed from V and 3 bases from J, the gap between germline ends came to 9 bases. CDR3 loop: CASSSSAYTGELFF. As DNA, the CDR3 is TGTGCCAGCAGTTCTAGCGCTTACACCGGGGAGCTGTTTTTT.

This clonotype was found a few times. The chain couples TRBV20-1 to TRBJ2-1; D gene uncertain. CDR3 size: 16 residues. V was clipped by 3 bases and J by 5 bases, with 20 bases between them. Germline CDR1 DFQATT, CDR2 SNEGSKA (reference sequence). CDR3 DNA: TGCAGTGCTAGCCTCCTACGGTGGGGAACGGACAATGAGCAGTTCTTC. This codes for CSASLLRWGTDNEQFF.

The V call is TRBV4-2, the J call TRBJ1-1; 10 bases align to TRBD1. The J segment lost 3 bases and the V segment lost 1 base, leaving 2 bases of the junction unmatched. Germline V gene data show CDR1 as LGHNA and CDR2 as YNFKEQ. The CDR3 spans 15 residues. The DNA for the CDR3 is TGTGCCAGCAGCCAAGCCGGACAGGGGGACACTGAAGCTTTCTTT. Encoded protein: CASSQAGQGDTEAFF.

This clonotype came up a few times. The chain links TRBV5-1 to TRBJ2-1; 11 bases agree with TRBD2. This CDR3 is 16 amino acids long. J gave up 7 bases and V 1 base, and 7 bases lay outside the gene matches. Germline assignment: CDR1 SGHRS and CDR2 YFSETQ. CDR3 in amino acids: CASSLLAGGQSNEQFF. The CDR3 DNA reads TGCGCCAGCAGCTTGTTAGCGGGGGGGCAATCTAATGAGCAGTTCTTC.